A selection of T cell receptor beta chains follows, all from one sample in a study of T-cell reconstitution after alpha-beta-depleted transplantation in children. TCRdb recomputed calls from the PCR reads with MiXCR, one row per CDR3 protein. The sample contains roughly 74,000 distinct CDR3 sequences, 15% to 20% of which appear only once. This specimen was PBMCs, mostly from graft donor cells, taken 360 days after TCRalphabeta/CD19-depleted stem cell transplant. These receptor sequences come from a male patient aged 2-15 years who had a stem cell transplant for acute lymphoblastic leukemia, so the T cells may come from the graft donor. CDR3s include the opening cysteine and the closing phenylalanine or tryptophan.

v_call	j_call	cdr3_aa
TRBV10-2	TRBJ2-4	CASRGTLLAKNIQYF
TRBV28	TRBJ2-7	CASSFPPGLHSYEQYF
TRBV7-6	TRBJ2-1	CASSPVMAGRDEQFF
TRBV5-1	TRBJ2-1	CASSFSPGPNNEQFF
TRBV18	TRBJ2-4	CASSPHPPLAKNIQYF
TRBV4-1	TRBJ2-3	CASSLGGKADTQYF
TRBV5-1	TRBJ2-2	CASSGQREAYTGELFF
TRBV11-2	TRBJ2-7	CASSAGHSIPFYEQYF
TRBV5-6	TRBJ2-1	CARGPGQVVDNEQFF
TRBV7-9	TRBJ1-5	CASSLGGGGGNQPQHF
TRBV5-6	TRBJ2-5	CASSLASGSYQETQYF
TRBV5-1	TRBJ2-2	CASSWGLATNTGELFF
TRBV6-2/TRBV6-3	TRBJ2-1	CASIRGLAGEHEQFF
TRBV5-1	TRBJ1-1	CASSLGLRVMNTEAFF
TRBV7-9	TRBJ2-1	CASSPPSGYNEQFF
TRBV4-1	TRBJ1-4	CASSQDGEKLFF
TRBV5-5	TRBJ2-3	CASSFRLAAGDTQYF